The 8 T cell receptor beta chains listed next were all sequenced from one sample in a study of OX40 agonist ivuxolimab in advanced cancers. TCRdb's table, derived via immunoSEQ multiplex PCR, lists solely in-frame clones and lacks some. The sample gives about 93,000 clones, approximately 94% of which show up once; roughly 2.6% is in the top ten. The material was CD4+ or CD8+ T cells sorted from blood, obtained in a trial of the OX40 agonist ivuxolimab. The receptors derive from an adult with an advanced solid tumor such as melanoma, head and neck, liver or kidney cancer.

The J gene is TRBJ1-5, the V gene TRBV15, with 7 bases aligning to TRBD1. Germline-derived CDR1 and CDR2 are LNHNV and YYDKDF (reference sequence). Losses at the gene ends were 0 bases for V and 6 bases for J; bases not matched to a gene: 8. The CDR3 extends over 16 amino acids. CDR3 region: CATSRDDRVKGQPQHF. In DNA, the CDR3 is TGTGCCACCAGCAGAGATGACAGGGTAAAGGGTCAGCCCCAGCATTTT.

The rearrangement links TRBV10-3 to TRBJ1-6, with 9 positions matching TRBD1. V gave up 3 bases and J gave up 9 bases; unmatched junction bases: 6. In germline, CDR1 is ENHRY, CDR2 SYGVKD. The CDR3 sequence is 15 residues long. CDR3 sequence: CAISELGQGSSPLHF. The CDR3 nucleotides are TGTGCCATCAGTGAACTGGGACAGGGTAGTTCACCCCTCCACTTT.

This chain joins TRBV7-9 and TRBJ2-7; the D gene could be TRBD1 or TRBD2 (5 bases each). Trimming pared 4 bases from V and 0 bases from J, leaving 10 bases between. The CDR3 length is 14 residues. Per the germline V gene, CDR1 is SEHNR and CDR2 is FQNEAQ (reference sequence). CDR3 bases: TGTGCCAGCAGCTCCGGGACGGCCTCCTACGAGCAGTACTTC. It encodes CASSSGTASYEQYF. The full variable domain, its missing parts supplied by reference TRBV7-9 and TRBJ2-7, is DTGVSQNPRHKITKRGQNVTFRCDPISEHNRLYWYRQTLGQGPEFLTYFQNEAQLEKSRLLSDRFSAERPKGSFSTLEIQRTEQGDSAMYLCASSSGTASYEQYFGPGTRLTVT.

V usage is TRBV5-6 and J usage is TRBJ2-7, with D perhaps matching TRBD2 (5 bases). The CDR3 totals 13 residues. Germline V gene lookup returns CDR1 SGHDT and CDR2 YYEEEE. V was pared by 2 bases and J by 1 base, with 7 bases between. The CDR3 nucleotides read TGTGCCAGCAGCTTACGGGGATCCTACGAGCAGTACTTC. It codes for CASSLRGSYEQYF.

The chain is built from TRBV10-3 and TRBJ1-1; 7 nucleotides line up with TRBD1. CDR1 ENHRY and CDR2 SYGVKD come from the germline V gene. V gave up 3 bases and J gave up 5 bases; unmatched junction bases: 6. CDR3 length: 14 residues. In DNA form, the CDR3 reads TGTGCCATCAGTGACTCCGGGACAGCGACTGAAGCTTTCTTT. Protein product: CAISDSGTATEAFF.

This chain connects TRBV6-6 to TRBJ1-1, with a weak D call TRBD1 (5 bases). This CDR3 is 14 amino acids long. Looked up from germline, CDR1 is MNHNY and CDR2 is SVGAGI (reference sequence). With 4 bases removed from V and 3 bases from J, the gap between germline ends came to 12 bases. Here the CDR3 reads CASSLSGPDTEAFF. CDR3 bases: TGTGCCAGCAGTTTATCGGGGCCGGACACTGAAGCTTTCTTT.

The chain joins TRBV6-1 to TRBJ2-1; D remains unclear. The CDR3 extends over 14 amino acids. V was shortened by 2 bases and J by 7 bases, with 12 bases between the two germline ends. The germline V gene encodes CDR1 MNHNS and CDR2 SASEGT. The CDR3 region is CASSEFDFSNEQFF. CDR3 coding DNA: TGTGCCAGCAGTGAATTCGACTTTTCGAATGAGCAGTTCTTC.

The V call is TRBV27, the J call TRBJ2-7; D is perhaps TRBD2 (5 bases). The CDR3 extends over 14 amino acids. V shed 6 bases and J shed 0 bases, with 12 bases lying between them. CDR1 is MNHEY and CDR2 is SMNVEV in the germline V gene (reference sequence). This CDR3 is CASSPAGVSYEQYF. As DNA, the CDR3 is TGTGCCAGCAGCCCGGCCGGGGTCTCCTACGAGCAGTACTTC.